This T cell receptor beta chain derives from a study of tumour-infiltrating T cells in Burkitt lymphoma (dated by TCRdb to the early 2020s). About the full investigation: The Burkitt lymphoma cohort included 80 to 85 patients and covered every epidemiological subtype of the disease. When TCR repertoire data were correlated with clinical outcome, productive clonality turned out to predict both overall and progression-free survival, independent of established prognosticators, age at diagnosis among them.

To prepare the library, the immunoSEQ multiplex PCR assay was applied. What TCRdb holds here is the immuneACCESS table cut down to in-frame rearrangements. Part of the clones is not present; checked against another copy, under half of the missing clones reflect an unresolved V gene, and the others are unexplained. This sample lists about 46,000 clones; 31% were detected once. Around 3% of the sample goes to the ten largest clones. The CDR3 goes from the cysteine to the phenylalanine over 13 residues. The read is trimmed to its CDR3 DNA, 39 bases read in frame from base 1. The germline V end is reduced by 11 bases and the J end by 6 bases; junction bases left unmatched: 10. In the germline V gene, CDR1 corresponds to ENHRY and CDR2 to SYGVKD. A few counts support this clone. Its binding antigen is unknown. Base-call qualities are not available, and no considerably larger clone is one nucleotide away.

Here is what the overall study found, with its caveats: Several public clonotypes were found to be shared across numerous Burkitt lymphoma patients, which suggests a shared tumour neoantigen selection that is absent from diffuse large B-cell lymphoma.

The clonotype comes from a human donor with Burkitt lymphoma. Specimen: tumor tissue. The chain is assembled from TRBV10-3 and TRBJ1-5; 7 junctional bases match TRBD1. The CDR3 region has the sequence CAVGDPGGQPQHF. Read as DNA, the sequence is TGTGCCGTCGGGGACCCAGGGGGTCAGCCCCAGCATTTT.